Sequencing of this T cell receptor beta chain was carried out in a study of PD-1 blockade in classical Hodgkin lymphoma. Worth noting for this clone: Antigen specificity is unknown.

Produced via immunoSEQ multiplex PCR; TCRdb's table is partial and in-frame only. Found here are roughly 15,000 clones, more than 55% of them singletons; the top ten hold about 9%. All patients experienced relapse after autologous stem cell transplantation, and brentuximab vedotin exposure was variable. Study findings and constraints: The authors excluded patients who started nivolumab under 1 year after ASCT.

This CDR3 is 14 amino acids long. J was trimmed by 4 bases and V by 11 bases; bases with no gene match: 11. CDR1 and CDR2 from the germline V gene are ENHRY and SYGVKD. The clonotype was recovered from a human donor with classical Hodgkin lymphoma. The gene calls are TRBV10-3 and TRBJ1-1; TRBD1 matches 9 bases. Sample: peripheral blood mononuclear cells (PBMCs), taken before the second cycle of nivolumab. CDR3 coding DNA: TGTGCCGCCCAAGGGGGACAGGGACCCACTGAAGCTTTCTTT. Translation gives CAAQGGQGPTEAFF.